This is a list of T cell receptor beta chains from one sample in a study of cytomegalovirus exposure and HLA in healthy donors. Assay used: immunoSEQ multiplex PCR; TCRdb lists only in-frame clones, some missing. The sample shows about 200,000 clones, roughly 12% of them seen only once. Sequenced material: PBMCs. The source is a man aged 50 or older in good health and CMV-seropositive. The CDR3 runs from the conserved cysteine through the conserved F or W. D genes are given only for firm matches. Rows give clone size only sometimes, using once, few, many, or a class for an expanded clone.

TRBJ2-3,NA,TRBD2,TRBV5-4,CASRLSFSGEGDTQYF,TGTGCCAGCAGACTTAGCTTTTCTGGGGAGGGGGATACGCAGTATTTT
TRBJ2-1,NA,NA,TRBV9,CASSVDDSKLFYNEQFF,TGTGCCAGCAGCGTAGATGATAGCAAACTATTCTACAATGAGCAGTTCTTC
TRBJ1-4,few,NA,TRBV14,CASSSQRTYNEKLFF,TGTGCCAGCAGCAGCCAAAGGACTTATAATGAAAAACTGTTTTTT
TRBJ1-2,few,NA,TRBV4-3,CASSQEAGLYGYTF,TGCGCCAGCAGCCAAGAAGCGGGGCTCTATGGCTACACCTTC
TRBJ2-7,NA,TRBD1,TRBV7-8,CASSLRDRGNYEQYF,TGTGCCAGCAGCCTCCGGGACAGGGGAAACTACGAGCAGTACTTC
TRBJ2-3,NA,NA,TRBV4-3,CASSQEQGGYTQYF,TGCGCCAGCAGCCAAGAACAGGGGGGGTATACGCAGTATTTT
TRBJ1-2,NA,NA,TRBV29-1,CSVKMGQGWGYGYPF,TGCAGCGTTAAAATGGGTCAGGGATGGGGCTATGGCTACCCCTTC
TRBJ1-2,NA,NA,TRBV7-2,CASSQPRGGRYGYTF,TGTGCCAGCAGCCAACCCCGCGGGGGGAGGTATGGCTACACCTTC
TRBJ2-5,few,TRBD2,TRBV7-6,CASSFESGGGGKETQYF,TGTGCCAGCAGCTTCGAATCCGGTGGCGGGGGAAAAGAGACCCAGTACTTC
TRBJ1-1,few,NA,TRBV28,CASGRQAFF,TGTGCCAGCGGGAGGCAAGCTTTCTTT
TRBJ1-1,NA,NA,TRBV11-3,CASTSSGQSNTEAFF,TGTGCCAGCACCAGCTCCGGACAGAGTAACACTGAAGCTTTCTTT
TRBJ1-6,NA,NA,TRBV9,CASSTRQSYSPLHF,TGTGCCAGCAGCACCCGACAGTCCTATTCACCCCTCCACTTT
TRBJ2-4,few,TRBD1,TRBV5-6,CASSLTGGEERNIQYF,TGTGCCAGCAGCTTAACAGGGGGCGAAGAGAGAAACATTCAGTACTTC
TRBJ2-2,few,NA,TRBV7-2,CASSLDTNTGELFF,TGTGCCAGCAGTCTCGACACAAACACCGGGGAGCTGTTTTTT
TRBJ2-2,few,NA,TRBV28,CASRPPLIRNTGELFF,TGTGCCAGCAGACCCCCCCTCATCAGGAACACCGGGGAGCTGTTTTTT
TRBJ1-6,few,NA,TRBV11-2,CASSLFAGSGSYNSPLHF,TGTGCCAGCAGCTTATTTGCGGGGAGCGGCTCCTATAATTCACCCCTCCACTTT
TRBJ1-2,NA,NA,TRBV5-4,CASSDIGDYGYTF,TGTGCCAGCAGCGATATAGGAGACTATGGCTACACCTTC
TRBJ1-5,few,TRBD1,TRBV2,CASRAGGSQPQHF,TGTGCCAGCAGGGCAGGGGGGAGTCAGCCCCAGCATTTT
TRBJ2-7,few,TRBD1,TRBV5-1,CASSLAGTGSYEQYF,TGCGCCAGCAGCTTGGCCGGGACAGGGTCCTACGAGCAGTACTTC
TRBJ2-7,NA,NA,TRBV4-2,CASSQNQGRDGYEQYF,TGTGCCAGCAGCCAAAACCAGGGCAGGGATGGTTACGAGCAGTACTTC
TRBJ2-6,NA,NA,TRBV4-3,CASSGPTGRMTGANVLTF,TGCGCCAGCAGCGGCCCCACAGGGAGAATGACAGGGGCCAACGTCCTGACTTTC
TRBJ2-3,few,NA,TRBV2,CAMTSSSPDTQYF,TGTGCCATGACTAGTTCCTCACCAGATACGCAGTATTTT
TRBJ2-5,few,TRBD2,TRBV7-9,CASSYSGVGETQYF,TGTGCCAGCAGTTATAGCGGGGTCGGGGAGACCCAGTACTTC
TRBJ2-4,NA,NA,TRBV28,CASSLPTGGGKNIQYF,TGTGCCAGCAGTTTACCCACCGGGGGTGGCAAAAACATTCAGTACTTC
TRBJ1-5,NA,TRBD1,TRBV18,CASSPTGGRNQPQHF,TGTGCCAGCTCACCCACAGGGGGCCGTAATCAGCCCCAGCATTTT
TRBJ2-7,NA,NA,TRBV30,CAWRLKVAGTYEQYF,TGTGCCTGGCGCCTTAAGGTTGCAGGGACCTACGAGCAGTACTTC
TRBJ2-2,few,NA,TRBV7-6,CASSLQRSPNTGELFF,TGTGCCAGCAGCTTACAGCGATCCCCGAACACCGGGGAGCTGTTTTTT
TRBJ1-2,NA,TRBD1,TRBV4-3,CASSQERDRVSYGYTF,TGCGCCAGCAGCCAAGAAAGGGACAGGGTCAGTTATGGCTACACCTTC
TRBJ1-2,few,NA,TRBV5-1,CASSLDSDRLYGYTF,TGCGCCAGCAGCTTGGACTCGGACAGACTCTATGGCTACACCTTC
TRBJ1-1,NA,NA,TRBV6-5,CASSPGQMNTEAFF,TGTGCCAGCAGCCCCGGACAGATGAACACTGAAGCTTTCTTT
TRBJ1-2,NA,NA,TRBV6-6,CASSYPRGGANYGYTF,TGTGCCAGCAGTTACCCCCGTGGGGGGGCTAACTATGGCTACACCTTC
TRBJ1-3,NA,NA,TRBV5-8,CASSLERRSGNTIYF,TGTGCCAGCAGCTTGGAAAGGAGGTCTGGAAACACCATATATTTT
TRBJ1-1,few,NA,TRBV13,CASSLEKEDNTEAFF,TGTGCCAGCAGCTTAGAAAAGGAGGATAACACTGAAGCTTTCTTT
TRBJ1-5,NA,TRBD1,TRBV11-2,CASSRTGDGDQPQHF,TGTGCCAGCAGCCGGACAGGGGACGGGGATCAGCCCCAGCATTTT
TRBJ2-5,few,NA,TRBV5-1,CASSPGGSGQETQYF,TGCGCCAGCAGCCCCGGAGGAAGCGGGCAAGAGACCCAGTACTTC
TRBJ2-2,NA,NA,TRBV4-1,CASSPRQGTPGTFPGELFF,TGCGCCAGCAGCCCTCGTCAGGGGACACCCGGGACATTTCCCGGGGAGCTGTTTTTT
TRBJ2-3,NA,TRBD2,TRBV5-6,CASSTTSGGGTDTQYF,TGTGCCAGCAGCACGACTAGCGGGGGTGGCACAGATACGCAGTATTTT
TRBJ1-1,few,TRBD1,TRBV5-3,CARSPGTENMNTEAFF,TGTGCCAGAAGCCCGGGGACAGAGAATATGAACACTGAAGCTTTCTTT
TRBJ2-3,few,NA,TRBV11-2,CASSLSNTDTQYF,TGTGCCAGCAGCTTATCCAACACAGATACGCAGTATTTT
TRBJ1-4,NA,NA,TRBV6-1,CASREFPGGSEKLFF,TGTGCCAGCAGGGAGTTTCCCGGGGGGAGTGAAAAACTGTTTTTT
TRBJ2-6,NA,TRBD1,TRBV5-1,CASSLASGGISGANVLTF,TGCGCCAGCAGCTTGGCCTCAGGGGGAATCTCTGGGGCCAACGTCCTGACTTTC
TRBJ1-1,NA,TRBD1,TRBV18,CASSLSRDSPYTEAFF,TGTGCCAGCTCACTGTCCCGGGACAGCCCCTACACTGAAGCTTTCTTT
TRBJ2-3,few,TRBD2,TRBV4-2,CASSQQASGGAADTQYF,TGTGCCAGCAGCCAACAGGCTAGCGGGGGGGCAGCAGATACGCAGTATTTT